The 18 T cell receptor beta chains reported below all come from one sample, sequenced in a study of shared clonotypes between healthy human individuals. Clones were read by immunoSEQ multiplex PCR, and TCRdb kept only the in-frame ones, dropping some. This table has around 2.1 million clones, roughly 95% appearing once. Specimen: naive CD4+ T cells sorted from blood. Subset specified: CD45RA+ positively selected. The receptors originated from a man aged 18 to 29 in good health.

V is TRBV28 and J is TRBJ1-2, with D maybe TRBD1 (5 bases). The CDR3 spans 14 residues. Trimming pared 3 bases from V and 8 bases from J, leaving 16 bases between. CDR1 is MDHEN and CDR2 is SYDVKM in the germline V gene. CDR3 coding DNA: TGTGCCAGCAGTTTGGAGGGACCCTCAGGAGGCTACACCTTC. Translating gives CASSLEGPSGGYTF.

This chain links TRBV27 with TRBJ1-1, with a weak D call TRBD1 (5 bases). The V gene's germline CDR1 is MNHEY and CDR2 SMNVEV (reference sequence). There are 12 residues in the CDR3. Trimming pared 8 bases from V and 0 bases from J, leaving 7 bases between. Here the CDR3 DNA reads TGTGCCAGCGGGACCGTGAACACTGAAGCTTTCTTT. It translates to CASGTVNTEAFF.

The chain carries TRBV27 and TRBJ2-5, with D possibly being TRBD1 or TRBD2 (5 bases each). V was pared by 3 bases and J by 5 bases, with 13 bases between. Germline V gene data show CDR1 as MNHEY and CDR2 as SMNVEV (reference sequence). The CDR3 is made up of 14 amino acids. The CDR3 DNA reads as TGTGCCAGCAGTTTCTCGGGGCTGGGGGAGACCCAGTACTTC. Its protein product is CASSFSGLGETQYF.

There are a few counts of this clone. The chain employs TRBV2 and TRBJ2-7, with TRBD1 identical over 7 bases. Germline V CDR1 and CDR2: SNHLY, FYNNEI. Trimming removed 4 bases from V and 0 bases from J; junction bases left unmatched: 0. The CDR3 length is 13 residues. CDR3 coding DNA: TGTGCCAGCAGTGGGGACAGCTCCTACGAGCAGTACTTC. It translates to CASSGDSSYEQYF.

This chain joins TRBV20-1 and TRBJ1-2; D is ambiguous. CDR3 length: 11 residues. Germline CDR1 and CDR2: DFQATT and SNEGSKA (reference sequence). Between the trimmed V and J ends, which lost 6 bases and 3 bases, there was a span of 8 bases. The CDR3, as DNA: TGCAGTGCCGAGCTCTACTATGGCTACACCTTC. Amino acids: CSAELYYGYTF.

The genes are TRBV10-3 and TRBJ1-5; possible D gene TRBD1, 5 bases. Deletions cut 4 bases from V and 3 bases from J, with 7 bases between. The CDR3 has 13 residues. CDR1 is ENHRY, CDR2 SYGVKD, per germline. CDR3 DNA: TGTGCCATCAGTGGACAGTACAATCAGCCCCAGCATTTT. Residues: CAISGQYNQPQHF.

Concerning this clone: Other nucleotide sequences in the sample specify the same CDR3. The chain recombines TRBV5-4 with TRBJ1-2, with D possibly TRBD1 on 6 matching bases. The germline CDR1 and CDR2 sequences are SGHNT and YYREEE (reference sequence). V lost 0 bases and J 4 bases, leaving 7 bases between the germline ends. CDR3 size: 13 residues. The CDR3 DNA reads as TGTGCCAGCAGCTTGGGCAGGGGCTATGGCTACACCTTC. Protein sequence: CASSLGRGYGYTF. The whole variable domain, remainder taken from reference TRBV5-4 and TRBJ1-2, is ETGVTQSPTHLIKTRGQQVTLRCSSQSGHNTVSWYQQALGQGPQFIFQYYREEENGRGNFPPRFSGLQFPNYSSELNVNALELDDSALYLCASSLGRGYGYTFGSGTRLTVV.

This clone showed up just a few times. The same CDR3 arises from other DNA sequences in this sample as well. The chain uses TRBV30 and TRBJ1-1, with D possibly TRBD1 on 5 matching bases. The V and J ends lost 2 bases and 1 base respectively, with 14 bases between them. CDR3 length: 15 residues. Germline lookup yields CDR1 GTSNPN and CDR2 SVGIG (reference sequence). CDR3 region: CAWSTPRRGNTEAFF. Here the CDR3 DNA reads TGTGCCTGGAGTACACCTCGAAGGGGGAACACTGAAGCTTTCTTT.

The chain is built from TRBV5-8 and TRBJ2-3; 8 bases are shared with TRBD1. The CDR3 is 15 residues long. CDR1 and CDR2 from the germline V gene are SGHTS and YDEGEE. V lost 2 bases to trimming and J lost 2 bases; unmatched junction nucleotides: 4. The CDR3 loop reads CASSFRGQATDTQYF. In DNA form, the CDR3 reads TGTGCCAGCAGCTTTAGGGGACAGGCCACAGATACGCAGTATTTT.

The chain recombines TRBV19 with TRBJ1-5; the D is unclear. The CDR3 consists of 14 residues. Germline CDR1 LNHDA, CDR2 SQIVND (reference sequence). V was pared by 6 bases and J by 0 bases, with 9 bases between. The CDR3 loop reads CASSNTPSNQPQHF. Here the CDR3 DNA reads TGTGCCAGTAGCAACACACCTAGCAATCAGCCCCAGCATTTT.

The chain uses TRBV6-5 and TRBJ2-3, with no clear D. The V and J ends lost 1 base and 0 bases respectively, with 8 bases between them. CDR1 and CDR2 from the germline V gene are MNHEY and SVGAGI. This CDR3 region has 15 residues. CDR3 sequence: CASSYLRPSTDTQYF. CDR3 DNA sequence: TGTGCCAGCAGTTACTTACGGCCTAGCACAGATACGCAGTATTTT.

This chain connects TRBV11-2 to TRBJ2-7; 9 bases map to TRBD2. CDR3 length: 15 amino acids. CDR1 is SGHAT, CDR2 FQNNGV, per germline. Trimming at V came to 2 bases and at J to 7 bases, leaving 9 bases not matched to a gene. The CDR3 protein is CASSLIDAGGREQYF. CDR3 in DNA: TGTGCCAGCAGCTTAATTGATGCGGGAGGGAGGGAGCAGTACTTC.

The chain combines TRBV29-1 with TRBJ1-3; TRBD1 is a possible D gene (6 bases). The V end lost 2 bases, the J end lost 4 bases, and 9 bases lay between the germline ends. CDR3 length equals 13 residues. Germline CDR1 and CDR2: SQVTM and ANQGSEA. CDR3 nucleotide sequence: TGCAGCGTTGAACGGGACAACGGAAACACCATATATTTT. This encodes CSVERDNGNTIYF.

J is TRBJ2-2 and V is TRBV7-8, with D uncertain. The CDR3 sequence is 14 residues long. CDR1 and CDR2 from the germline V gene are SGHVS and FQNEAQ. Trimming took off 10 bases at V and 1 base at J, with 13 bases between the two ends. Here the CDR3 reads CATFSSLNTGELFF. As DNA, the CDR3 is TGTGCCACCTTCAGTAGTTTGAACACCGGGGAGCTGTTTTTT.

V is TRBV19 and J is TRBJ2-2, with D perhaps given as TRBD1 or TRBD2 (5 bases each). Trimming stripped 6 bases from V and 1 base from J, with 9 bases between. The CDR3 runs 14 residues. Per germline, CDR1 LNHDA and CDR2 SQIVND (reference sequence). The CDR3 DNA is TGTGCCAGTAGGGGACGGCTGAACACCGGGGAGCTGTTTTTT. It translates to CASRGRLNTGELFF.

The rearrangement joins TRBV6-5 to TRBJ2-2, with D perhaps TRBD1 (6 bases). V gave up 4 bases and J gave up 5 bases, with 11 bases separating them. CDR1 and CDR2 from the germline V gene are MNHEY and SVGAGI. The CDR3 length is 14 residues. The CDR3 DNA is TGTGCCAGCAGTTCTTCAAGGGGGACCGGGGAGCTGTTTTTT. Its protein product is CASSSSRGTGELFF.

The rearrangement uses TRBV2 and TRBJ1-2; 9 bases are a match to TRBD1. Germline V lookup: CDR1 SNHLY, CDR2 FYNNEI. The CDR3 totals 15 residues. The ends lost 4 bases at V and 7 bases at J; junction bases unmatched: 10. The CDR3 DNA reads as TGTGCCAGCAGTGGGGACGCACAGGGGGCGGGTGGCTACACCTTC. Its translation: CASSGDAQGAGGYTF.

This clone was counted a few times. The chain couples TRBV2 to TRBJ2-3; 8 bases align to TRBD1. The CDR3 loop spans 15 amino acids. Germline V lookup: CDR1 SNHLY, CDR2 FYNNEI. Trimming at V came to 8 bases and at J to 4 bases, leaving 11 bases not matched to a gene. The CDR3 nucleotides read TGTGCCAGCGGTCCCGGACAGGGCCTTTCAGATACGCAGTATTTT. Translation: CASGPGQGLSDTQYF.